The present entry profiles one T cell receptor beta chain with its context. Its antigen remains unknown. The sample is drawn from a study of brain T cells in children with intractable seizures. Only cases whose brain tissue showed the highest T cell transcript signatures were sequenced. Patients received at least one anti-epileptic drug before surgery. Germline V lookup: CDR1 SQVTM, CDR2 ANQGSEA. V lost 5 bases and J lost 7, with 11 bases in between. The CDR3 length is 12 residues. Broader study findings: Pre- and post-surgery blood differed in depth, so pre-surgery absences may be undersampling. Patients' HCMV serostatus was unknown; virus specificity rests on CDR3 similarity alone.

Data came from immunoSEQ multiplex PCR; TCRdb stores just in-frame clones and leaves some out. Here the sample spans fewer than 150,000 clones, 94% being singletons. V is TRBV29-1 and J is TRBJ2-2; D is possibly TRBD1 (6 bases). The starting material was peripheral blood, obtained at surgery. The sequence was collected from a boy younger than two with hemimegalencephaly and intractable seizures. Here the CDR3 DNA reads TGCAGCGTTCCCAAAGGGGGCGGGGAGCTGTTTTTT. Translating it yields CSVPKGGGELFF.